The sequence of this TCR beta chain was determined in a study of T cells after yellow fever vaccination. Study-level information: Some fractions had low cell numbers, and these were prepared with SMART-Seq v4 Ultra Low Input. Regarding the study as a whole: The presence of abundant clonotypes contaminating from the bulk population was possible in FACS-sorted repertoires. Reappearance after the booster was seen for most primary-vaccination clones, at approximately 97% CD4 and 70% to 90% CD8.

The junction had 8 bases not matched to a gene; V was cut back by 0 bases and J by 7 bases. The CDR3 extends over 15 amino acids. CDR1 is DFQATT, CDR2 SNEGSKA, per germline (reference sequence). Researchers made TCR cDNA using 5'RACE template switching, and this step added a universal primer site and UMIs. TCRdb recomputed calls from the 5' RACE reads with MiXCR, one row per CDR3 protein. The sample lists around 250,000 distinct CDR3 sequences, about 5.2% occurring once. This clonotype was detected many times. Its antigen remains unidentified. This specimen was CD4+ T cells sorted from PBMCs, taken on the day of the yellow fever booster vaccination. This rearrangement joins TRBV20-1 to TRBJ1-4; the match to TRBD1 covers 7 bases. This clonotype was obtained from a man younger than 35 who received the YFV17D yellow fever vaccine. The chain's CDR3 is CSAREWGGGSEKLFF. In DNA, the CDR3 is TGCAGTGCTAGAGAGTGGGGAGGGGGCTCTGAAAAACTGTTTTTT.